This T cell receptor beta chain was found in a study of cytomegalovirus exposure and HLA in healthy donors. Overall study context: In terms of ancestry, the Caucasian-associated cluster contained about four fifths of the roughly 400 genotyped donors. Findings of the study overall: When analyzed later, a missense DCLRE1C variant was found to be linked to TCR beta V- and J-gene trimming. In terms of immune exposure information, only CMV serostatus was available.

V gave up 2 bases and J gave up 5 bases, with 21 bases separating them. The length of the CDR3 is 17 residues. Looked up from germline, CDR1 is SGHTA and CDR2 is FQGNSA. Primers for the PCR totalled 60 Vbeta and 13 Jbeta. Assay used: immunoSEQ multiplex PCR; TCRdb lists only in-frame clones, some missing. Of some 110,000 clones listed, around three quarters are singletons. Comment on this clone: Its specificity is unknown.

The receptor was isolated from a man between 50 and 59 years old in good health and CMV-seropositive. Source material: PBMCs. The chain links TRBV7-2 to TRBJ2-5, with D possibly TRBD1 on 5 matching bases. The CDR3 nucleotides read TGTGCCAGCAGCTTAATTTATACAGGCCTCGGACCGGAGACCCAGTACTTC. This translates into CASSLIYTGLGPETQYF. Looking up the rest from reference TRBV7-2 and TRBJ2-5 gives the full variable domain: GAGVSQSPSNKVTEKGKDVELRCDPISGHTALYWYRQSLGQGLEFLIYFQGNSAPDKSGLPSDRFSAERTGGSVSTLTIQRTQQEDSAVYLCASSLIYTGLGPETQYFGPGTRLLVL.